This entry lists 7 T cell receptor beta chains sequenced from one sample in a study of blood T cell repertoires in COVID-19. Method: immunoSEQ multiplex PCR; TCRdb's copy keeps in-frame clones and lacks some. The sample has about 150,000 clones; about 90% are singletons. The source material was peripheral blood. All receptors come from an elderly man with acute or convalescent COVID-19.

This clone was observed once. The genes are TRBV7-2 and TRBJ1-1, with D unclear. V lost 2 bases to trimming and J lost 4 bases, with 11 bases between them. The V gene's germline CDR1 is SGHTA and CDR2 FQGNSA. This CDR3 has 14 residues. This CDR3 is CASSLNAVSTEAFF. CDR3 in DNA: TGTGCCAGCAGCTTAAATGCGGTTTCCACTGAAGCTTTCTTT.

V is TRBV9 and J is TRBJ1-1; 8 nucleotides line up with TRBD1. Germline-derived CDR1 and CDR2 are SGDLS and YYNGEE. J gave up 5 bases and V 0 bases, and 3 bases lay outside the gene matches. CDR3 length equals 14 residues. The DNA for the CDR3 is TGTGCCAGCAGCGTAGGGACAGGGAAGACTGAAGCTTTCTTT. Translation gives CASSVGTGKTEAFF.

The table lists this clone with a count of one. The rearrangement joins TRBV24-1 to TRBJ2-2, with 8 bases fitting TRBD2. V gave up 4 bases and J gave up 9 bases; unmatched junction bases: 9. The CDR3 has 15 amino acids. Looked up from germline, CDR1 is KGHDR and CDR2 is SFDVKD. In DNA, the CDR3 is TGTGCCACCAGTGAACCAAGCGGGAGTGGTAGGGAGCTGTTTTTT. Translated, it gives CATSEPSGSGRELFF.

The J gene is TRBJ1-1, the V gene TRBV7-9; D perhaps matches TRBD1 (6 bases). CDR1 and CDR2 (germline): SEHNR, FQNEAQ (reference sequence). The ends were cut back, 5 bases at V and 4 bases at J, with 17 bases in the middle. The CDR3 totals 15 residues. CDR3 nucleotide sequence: TGTGCCAGCAGCCTCCCGGACCGGGGGGCCACTGAAGCTTTCTTT. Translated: CASSLPDRGATEAFF.

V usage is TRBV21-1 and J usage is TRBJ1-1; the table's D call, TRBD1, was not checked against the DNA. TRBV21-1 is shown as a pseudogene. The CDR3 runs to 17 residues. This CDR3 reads CASPGRIQGQMNTEAFF. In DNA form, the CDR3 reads TGTGCCAGCCCCGGGCGGATACAGGGACAGATGAACACTGAAGCTTTCTTT.

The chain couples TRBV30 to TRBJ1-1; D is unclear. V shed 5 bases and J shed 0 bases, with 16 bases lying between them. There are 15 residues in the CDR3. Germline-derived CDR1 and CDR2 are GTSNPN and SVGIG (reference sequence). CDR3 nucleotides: TGTGCCTGGGGTGCCGGGGTATTCTTGAACACTGAAGCTTTCTTT. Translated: CAWGAGVFLNTEAFF.

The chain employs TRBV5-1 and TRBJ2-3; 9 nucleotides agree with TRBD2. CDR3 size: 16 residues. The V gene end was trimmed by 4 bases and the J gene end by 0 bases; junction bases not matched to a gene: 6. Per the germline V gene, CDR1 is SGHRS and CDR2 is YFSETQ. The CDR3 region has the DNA TGCGCCAGCAGCCCTGACGCGGGGGGGAGCACAGATACGCAGTATTTT. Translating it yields CASSPDAGGSTDTQYF.